Below are 28 T cell receptor beta chains sequenced from a single sample in a study of human T cells and chemical hapten exposure. Stated time point: patch test 3, about 24 weeks after DPC sensitization. Treatment denoted: therapeutic diphenylcyclopropenone sensitization with weekly scalp DPC. Using its own MiXCR run on the RACE reads, TCRdb lists one record per CDR3 protein. The data show about 190,000 distinct CDR3 sequences, under 30% seen once. Sequences were derived from whole blood, sampled in connection with sensitization to the hapten diphenylcyclopropenone (DPC). The receptor set was obtained from a woman in her thirties or forties with alopecia areata. Some clones in this sample may be carry-over from other donors' samples.

This clonotype was seen ten or more times. The DNA of the CDR3 is TGCGCCAGCAGCCAAGATCCCCTAGCGGGGCCGTCGGATACGCAGTATTTT. This sequence encodes CASSQDPLAGPSDTQYF. The chain has TRBV4-3 and TRBJ2-3; TRBD2 aligns across 9 bases. With 0 bases clipped from V and 6 bases from J, the junction kept 10 bases outside the gene matches. Per germline, CDR1 LGHNA and CDR2 YSLEER. The CDR3 spans 17 residues.

The chain couples TRBV5-1 to TRBJ2-7; D may correspond to TRBD1 or TRBD2 (5 bases each). Germline CDR1 and CDR2: SGHRS and YFSETQ. The V gene lost 5 bases and the J gene lost 2 bases, with 14 bases spanning the gap. This CDR3 has 14 residues. The CDR3 sequence is CASSLEGNPYEQYF. The CDR3 DNA reads as TGCGCCAGCAGTCTTGAGGGGAACCCCTACGAGCAGTACTTC.

The chain is built from TRBV12-3 or TRBV12-4 and TRBJ2-7; D gene uncertain. V lost 1 base to trimming and J lost 6 bases, with 10 bases between them. The CDR3 sequence is 13 residues long. CDR3 DNA: TGTGCCAGCAGTTTAGGGGCCCTGCCCGAGCAGTACTTC. Translation gives CASSLGALPEQYF.

This clonotype has just a few counts. This rearrangement joins TRBV7-2 to TRBJ2-2, with TRBD1 matching over 7 bases. CDR1 and CDR2 (germline): SGHTA, FQGNSA. The CDR3 loop spans 17 amino acids. V shed 5 bases and J 0 bases; nucleotides not matched to a gene: 9. The CDR3 nucleotides are TGTGCCAGCAGCCCAACAGGGGATACCGCGAACACCGGGGAGCTGTTTTTT. Encoded protein: CASSPTGDTANTGELFF.

This clonotype was counted a few times. The CDR3 nucleotides read TGTGCCAGCAGAGGAGGGACAGTTCTCAATCAGCCCCAGCATTTT. Translating it yields CASRGGTVLNQPQHF. The J gene is TRBJ1-5, the V gene TRBV6-1; TRBD1 matches at 7 bases. The junction had 8 bases not matched to a gene; V was cut back by 6 bases and J by 3 bases. Germline V gene data show CDR1 as MNHNS and CDR2 as SASEGT. The CDR3 is made up of 15 amino acids.

On this clonotype itself: It may be a read error: a sequence one base away is much more abundant. The chain couples TRBV29-1 to TRBJ1-2; perhaps TRBD1 as D (5 bases). The V gene's germline CDR1 is SQVTM and CDR2 ANQGSEA. This CDR3 spans 10 amino acids. The CDR3 here is CSYWQGGYNF. In nucleotides, the CDR3 is TGCAGCTACTGGCAGGGTGGCTACAACTTC.

This clonotype was recorded a few times. The CDR3 reads CASSFVQAEQFF. In nucleotides, the CDR3 is TGTGCCAGCAGTTTTGTGCAGGCGGAGCAGTTCTTC. The J gene is TRBJ2-1, the V gene TRBV28; D remains ambiguous. Germline values: CDR1 MDHEN, CDR2 SYDVKM. Trimming shortened V by 3 bases and J by 10 bases, and 10 bases separated the two germline ends. The CDR3 runs to 12 residues.

V gene TRBV10-3 combines with J gene TRBJ1-3; unclear D gene. The CDR3 loop spans 12 amino acids. Between the trimmed V and J ends, which lost 6 bases and 4 bases, there was a span of 7 bases. The V gene's germline CDR1 is ENHRY and CDR2 SYGVKD. The CDR3 loop is CAIRRTGNTIYF. The CDR3 DNA reads TGTGCCATCAGGAGAACCGGAAACACCATATATTTT.

This clonotype was recorded a few times. The chain employs TRBV5-1 and TRBJ2-5, with 7 bases identical to TRBD2. The CDR3 has 13 residues. Losses at the gene ends were 1 base for V and 4 bases for J; bases not matched to a gene: 1. Germline CDR1 SGHRS, CDR2 YFSETQ. CDR3 region: CASSLQRGETQYF. CDR3 nucleotides: TGCGCCAGCAGCTTGCAGCGGGGAGAGACCCAGTACTTC.

This clonotype was seen more than once but under ten times. V is TRBV6-6 and J is TRBJ2-7; D gene uncertain. The ends were cut back, 2 bases at V and 3 bases at J, with 8 bases in the middle. Germline loops: CDR1 MNHNY, CDR2 SVGAGI (reference sequence). This CDR3 has 13 residues. The CDR3 spells CASSYGSDYEQYF. DNA of the CDR3: TGTGCCAGCAGTTACGGGTCAGACTACGAGCAGTACTTC.

This clonotype was detected only a few times. This sequence joins TRBV28 and TRBJ2-3; perhaps D is TRBD1 or TRBD2 (5 bases each). The CDR3 is 17 amino acids. From germline, CDR1 is MDHEN and CDR2 SYDVKM. The V gene lost 6 bases and the J gene lost 2 bases, with 21 bases spanning the gap. As DNA, the CDR3 is TGTGCCAGCAGGGAGGTGGGGCCGACGCGAGTCACAGATACGCAGTATTTT. Translation: CASREVGPTRVTDTQYF.

This chain connects TRBV11-2 to TRBJ1-1; D remains ambiguous. Trimming took off 0 bases at V and 2 bases at J, with 10 bases between the two ends. The CDR3 runs to 15 residues. Per the germline V gene, CDR1 is SGHAT and CDR2 is FQNNGV. The CDR3 DNA sequence: TGTGCCAGCAGCTTAGAACCAGGATCAAACACTGAAGCTTTCTTT. This gives the protein CASSLEPGSNTEAFF.

In its sample, this clonotype was seen many times. The chain recombines TRBV11-2 with TRBJ2-1; maybe TRBD1 (5 bases). The V and J ends lost 4 bases and 6 bases respectively, with 28 bases between them. The CDR3 has 19 residues. The germline gives CDR1 SGHAT, CDR2 FQNNGV. The chain's CDR3 is CASSSFGAGNPIYFNEQFF. The CDR3 DNA sequence: TGTGCCAGCAGCTCCTTTGGGGCAGGGAACCCCATCTACTTCAATGAGCAGTTCTTC.

At least ten counts were recorded for this clonotype. The chain uses TRBV5-5 and TRBJ1-4; possible D gene TRBD1, 5 bases. This CDR3 is 14 amino acids long. Germline-derived CDR1 and CDR2 are SGHKS and YYEKEE (reference sequence). Trimming removed 1 base at V and 8 bases at J, with 12 bases between. In nucleotides, the CDR3 is TGTGCCAGCAGCTTGTATAGGGGAGGGGAAAAACTGTTTTTT. It specifies CASSLYRGGEKLFF.

This clonotype was counted a few times. V and J are TRBV10-3 and TRBJ2-3; the match to TRBD2 covers 10 bases. The J segment lost 4 bases and the V segment lost 0 bases, leaving 10 bases of the junction unmatched. Germline lookup yields CDR1 ENHRY and CDR2 SYGVKD. CDR3 size: 18 residues. Here the CDR3 reads CAISESGTSGNFADTQYF. The CDR3 DNA sequence: TGTGCCATCAGTGAGTCGGGCACTAGCGGGAATTTCGCAGATACGCAGTATTTT.

This clonotype has just a few counts. V is TRBV10-3 and J is TRBJ2-5, with 10 bases that match TRBD1. V lost 10 bases, J lost 5 bases, and 7 bases stayed unmatched. The CDR3 covers 13 residues. CDR1 and CDR2 from the germline V gene are ENHRY and SYGVKD. The CDR3 loop is CATAGTGDETQYF. The CDR3 DNA is TGTGCCACCGCCGGGACAGGGGACGAGACCCAGTACTTC.

This clonotype was counted ten times or more. The V gene is TRBV20-1, the J gene TRBJ1-5; D perhaps matches TRBD1 (6 bases). V was cut by 4 bases and J by 3 bases, with 10 bases left in between. CDR1 and CDR2 from the germline V gene are DFQATT and SNEGSKA (reference sequence). The CDR3 is 13 residues long. CDR3 in DNA: TGCAGTGCTAAGACAGGATCCAATCAGCCCCAGCATTTT. This sequence encodes CSAKTGSNQPQHF.

This clonotype was seen a few times. V is TRBV12-3 or TRBV12-4 and J is TRBJ2-1; D is possibly TRBD1 (6 bases). CDR3 size: 14 residues. The germline V and J ends were trimmed by 6 bases and 2 bases, with 11 bases remaining between them. CDR3 in amino acids: CASRLGGAYNEQFF. DNA for the CDR3: TGTGCCAGCAGACTAGGGGGTGCCTACAATGAGCAGTTCTTC.

CDR3 in DNA: TGTGCCAGCAGGGAGACTGCAGAAGAAAAACTGTTTTTT. It specifies CASRETAEEKLFF. V and J are TRBV12-3 or TRBV12-4 and TRBJ1-4; unclear D gene. V dropped 6 bases and J dropped 8 bases, with 13 bases sitting between them. The CDR3 length is 13 residues.

This chain joins TRBV20-1 and TRBJ2-1; D may be TRBD2 (6 bases). The CDR3 extends over 13 amino acids. V was shortened by 4 bases and J by 3 bases, with 10 bases between the two germline ends. Germline CDR1 is DFQATT and CDR2 is SNEGSKA (reference sequence). CDR3 nucleotides: TGCAGTGCTACCGGGAGAATCTACAATGAGCAGTTCTTC. Its translation: CSATGRIYNEQFF.

Concerning this clonotype itself: Germline and junction disagree at one end, which may indicate a read error. The CDR3 region has the DNA TGTGCCAGCAGGGAAGACAGGGGTAATTCACCCCTCCACTTT. It translates to CASREDRGNSPLHF. The V call is TRBV2, the J call TRBJ1-6; 8 bases line up with TRBD1. The CDR3 contains 14 residues. Per germline, CDR1 SNHLY and CDR2 FYNNEI. The complete variable domain, with remaining parts taken from reference TRBV2 and TRBJ1-6, reads EPEVTQTPSHQVTQMGQEVILRCVPISNHLYFYWYRQILGQKVEFLVSFYNNEISEKSEIFDDQFSVERPDGSNFTLKIRSTKLEDSAMYFCASREDRGNSPLHFGNGTRLTVT.

This clonotype came up a few times. The rearrangement joins TRBV19 to TRBJ2-2, with 12 positions matching TRBD2. The CDR3 runs to 15 residues. Germline V gene sequence: CDR1 LNHDA, CDR2 SQIVND (reference sequence). Trimming removed 7 bases from V and 9 bases from J; junction bases left unmatched: 9. The CDR3 sequence: CASTPSGRAGRELFF. In nucleotides, the CDR3 is TGTGCCAGTACCCCTAGCGGGAGGGCCGGTAGGGAGCTGTTTTTT.

The chain carries TRBV18 and TRBJ2-5; no clear D gene. Deletions cut 2 bases from V and 2 bases from J, with 6 bases between. The CDR3 runs 13 residues. Per the germline V gene, CDR1 is KGHSH and CDR2 is LQKENI. DNA of the CDR3: TGTGCCAGCTCACCAAATGAACAAGAGACCCAGTACTTC. Translated, it gives CASSPNEQETQYF.

This clonotype was seen a few times. The chain employs TRBV6-1 and TRBJ1-1; 8 positions agree with TRBD1. The ends lost 0 bases at V and 7 bases at J; junction bases unmatched: 1. In germline, CDR1 is MNHNS, CDR2 SASEGT. CDR3 length equals 13 residues. The CDR3 loop is CASSEAGTGEAFF. CDR3 in DNA: TGTGCCAGCAGTGAAGCGGGGACAGGTGAAGCTTTCTTT.

The chain couples TRBV20-1 to TRBJ2-7, with D maybe TRBD2 (6 bases). Trimming shortened V by 1 base and J by 5 bases, and 12 bases separated the two germline ends. CDR1 is DFQATT, CDR2 SNEGSKA, per germline (reference sequence). The CDR3 is 13 residues long. CDR3 DNA sequence: TGCAGTGCTAGAGCGCCCGGGAGTGACGAGCAGTACTTC. Its protein is CSARAPGSDEQYF.

There are a few counts of this clonotype. V usage is TRBV12-3 or TRBV12-4 and J usage is TRBJ1-2; D is possibly TRBD1 (5 bases). This CDR3 has 13 residues. Trimming left V 2 bases short and J 6 bases short, with 10 bases between. In nucleotides, the CDR3 is TGTGCCAGCAGTTTATTTGGGACGAATGGCTACACCTTC. The encoded protein is CASSLFGTNGYTF.

This clonotype was seen a handful of times. In DNA, the CDR3 is TGTGCCAGCGGTTTGGCAGGGACCCACGAGCAGTACTTC. Amino acids: CASGLAGTHEQYF. The gene calls are TRBV6-5 and TRBJ2-7; D may match TRBD1 or TRBD2 (5 bases each). The CDR3 is 13 amino acids. The V end was cut by 8 bases, the J end by 5 bases, with 16 bases between. Looked up from germline, CDR1 is MNHEY and CDR2 is SVGAGI.

This clonotype was counted a few times. V is TRBV6-5 and J is TRBJ2-1; TRBD2 matches at 10 bases. Trimming at V came to 6 bases and at J to 9 bases, leaving 8 bases not matched to a gene. Germline V gene data show CDR1 as MNHEY and CDR2 as SVGAGI. The CDR3 is 14 amino acids. CDR3 coding DNA: TGTGCCAGCAGCCTAGCGGGAGATATTAGTGAGCAGTTCTTC. Translating it yields CASSLAGDISEQFF.